This paragraph reports one TCR beta chain. This sample is drawn from a study of cytomegalovirus exposure and HLA in healthy donors. The PCR used 60 Vbeta and 13 Jbeta primers. The repertoire was sequenced with immunoSEQ multiplex PCR; TCRdb's copy has only in-frame clones and lacks some. The table records tens of thousands of clones, around 70% of them present only once. The receptor was isolated from a woman aged 40 to 55 in good health and CMV-seropositive. The sequenced material came from PBMCs.

The CDR3 loop reads CASSPQRQGTGELFF. The DNA for the CDR3 is TGTGCCAGCTCACCACAGAGACAAGGAACCGGGGAGCTGTTTTTT. The chain is built from TRBV18 and TRBJ2-2; no reliable D call. This CDR3 is 15 amino acids long. With 1 base removed from V and 5 bases from J, the gap between germline ends came to 11 bases. Germline V gene sequence: CDR1 KGHSH, CDR2 LQKENI.